This is a list of T cell receptor beta chains from one sample in a study of PD-L1 blockade in urothelial cancer. Profiled with immunoSEQ multiplex PCR; TCRdb holds only in-frame clones, not every one. The sample has around 69,000 clones, more than 85% seen once; the top ten hold approximately 0.89%. Sequencing used PBMCs, obtained around atezolizumab (anti-PD-L1) treatment. Source of these receptors: a woman older than 75 with urothelial cancer. The CDR3 runs from the conserved cysteine through the conserved F or W. The D gene is left open where the match is weak. A row's size may be missing; if present it is once, few, many or a size class.

abundance	v_gene	j_gene	d_gene	CDR3nt	CDR3aa
.	TRBV5-1	TRBJ2-3	TRBD1	TGCGCCAGCAGCTCCACAGGGGTGACAGATACGCAGTATTTT	CASSSTGVTDTQYF
.	TRBV11-2	TRBJ2-1	TRBD2	TGTGCCAGCAGCTTAGATGGGGGACTAGCGAGGAATGAGCAGTTCTTC	CASSLDGGLARNEQFF
.	TRBV5-1	TRBJ1-1	.	TGCGCCAGCAGCTCGGGCCCTGGGGGGGCGAACACTGAAGCTTTCTTT	CASSSGPGGANTEAFF
.	TRBV5-1	TRBJ1-1	.	TGCGCCAGCAGCGTCGATCCGGGACAGAACACTGAAGCTTTCTTT	CASSVDPGQNTEAFF
.	TRBV5-8	TRBJ2-5	.	TGTGCCAGCAGCTTGGGGCAGCAAGAGACCCAGTACTTC	CASSLGQQETQYF
.	TRBV7-6	TRBJ2-1	TRBD2	TGTGCCAGCAGCCCGGAAACTAGCGGGAGGGGGCAGTTCTTC	CASSPETSGRGQFF
.	TRBV18	TRBJ2-1	TRBD2	TGTGCCAGCTCACCTTGGACTAGCCAGGTGGGCTATGAGCAGTTCTTC	CASSPWTSQVGYEQFF
.	TRBV28	TRBJ2-7	TRBD1	TGTGCCAGCAGTTTAGGGACTTCCGGGACAGGCTACTACGAGCAGTACTTC	CASSLGTSGTGYYEQYF
once	TRBV11-2	TRBJ2-1	.	TGTGCCAGCAGCTCATTCGGGGAGCAAAACAATGAGCAGTTCTTC	CASSSFGEQNNEQFF
.	TRBV28	TRBJ1-1	TRBD1	TGTGCCAGCAGTACAGGGGTTACTGAAGCTTTCTTT	CASSTGVTEAFF
.	TRBV4-1	TRBJ2-1	.	TGCGCCAGCAGCCAAGACGGGGTAGGGGGCTCCTACAATGAGCAGTTCTTC	CASSQDGVGGSYNEQFF
.	TRBV28	TRBJ1-5	.	TGTGCCAGCAGTTTAACGGGCAATCAGCCCCAGCATTTT	CASSLTGNQPQHF
.	TRBV4-2	TRBJ2-5	TRBD1	TGTGCCAGCAGCCTAGAAGGGGGCGGCCAAGAGACCCAGTACTTC	CASSLEGGGQETQYF
.	TRBV10-3	TRBJ1-2	TRBD1	TGTGCCATCAGTGAGAACAGGGGGAGAGGCTACACCTTC	CAISENRGRGYTF
.	TRBV5-1	TRBJ2-7	.	TGCGCCAGCAGCCCAAGACGGGGAGGGGGCTACGAGCAGTACTTC	CASSPRRGGGYEQYF
.	TRBV20-1	TRBJ1-1	.	TGCAGTGCCCAATCGAACACTGAAGCTTTCTTT	CSAQSNTEAFF
.	TRBV6-1	TRBJ2-5	TRBD2	TGTGCCAGCAGTGGCGGGAGCCAAGAGACCCAGTACTTC	CASSGGSQETQYF
.	TRBV9	TRBJ2-1	.	TGTGCCAGCAGCGACCGGGACTCTAACCCCTACAATGAGCAGTTCTTC	CASSDRDSNPYNEQFF
once	TRBV5-1	TRBJ1-1	.	TGCGCCAGCAGCCCCCGACAATCTACCGGTAGGACTGAAGCTTTCTTT	CASSPRQSTGRTEAFF
.	TRBV9	TRBJ1-1	TRBD1	TGTGCCAGCAGGGACAGGGGGAACACTGAAGCTTTCTTT	CASRDRGNTEAFF
.	TRBV6-1	TRBJ1-5	.	TGTGCCAGCAGTGACAGGCTCGGTCAGCCCCAGCATTTT	CASSDRLGQPQHF
.	TRBV12-2	TRBJ2-6	.	TGTGCAAGTCGCCTGACTAGGGGGGGCGGAACTCCGTCTGGGGCCAACGTCCTGACTTTC	CASRLTRGGGTPSGANVLTF
.	TRBV27	TRBJ2-5	.	TGTGCCAGCAGTCACGGACAGCTACAAGAGACCCAGTACTTC	CASSHGQLQETQYF
.	TRBV19	TRBJ1-5	TRBD1	TGTGCCAGTACTGCGGGACAGGGCTTTAGCAATCAGCCCCAGCATTTT	CASTAGQGFSNQPQHF
.	TRBV7-3	TRBJ1-2	.	TGTGCCAGCAGCTTAATGGGCGGGGCCCGCGGTGGCTACACCTTC	CASSLMGGARGGYTF
.	TRBV25-1	TRBJ1-3	.	TGTGCCAGCAGTGACTCAGGCCTTGGGGGAAACACCATATATTTT	CASSDSGLGGNTIYF
.	TRBV6-1	TRBJ1-1	.	TGTGCCAGCAGTATCGGACTCACTGAAGCTTTCTTT	CASSIGLTEAFF
once	TRBV27	TRBJ2-5	TRBD2	TGTGCCAGCAGTTTATCGATGCTAGCGGGAGAGACCCAGTACTTC	CASSLSMLAGETQYF
.	TRBV6-5	TRBJ2-7	TRBD1	TGTGCCAGCAGGATTCTACAGGGGGCGGTCGAGCAGTACTTC	CASRILQGAVEQYF
.	TRBV5-1	TRBJ2-1	.	TGCGCCAGCAGCTTGGATGGGGCACGTAGTGAGCAGTTCTTC	CASSLDGARSEQFF
.	TRBV5-1	TRBJ2-3	.	TGCGCCAGCAGCCCCCTGGTTCAGGGGACGAGGTCAGATACGCAGTATTTT	CASSPLVQGTRSDTQYF
once	TRBV10-3	TRBJ2-5	.	TGTGCCATCAGTGAGGTCGACAGGAAAGAGACCCAGTACTTC	CAISEVDRKETQYF
.	TRBV10-1	TRBJ2-4	TRBD1	TGCGCCAGCGGGACAGGGCACATTCAGTACTTC	CASGTGHIQYF
.	TRBV7-3	TRBJ2-2	TRBD2	TGTGCCAGCACCCGGGGAGGGGCAAGTACCGGGGAGCTGTTTTTT	CASTRGGASTGELFF
.	TRBV28	TRBJ1-5	.	TGTGCCAGCAGCCAGGGGTCTCAGCCCCAGCATTTT	CASSQGSQPQHF
.	TRBV28	TRBJ2-7	.	TGTGCCAGCAGCCCCGGGACACCCTACGAGCAGTACTTC	CASSPGTPYEQYF
once	TRBV10-2	TRBJ1-1	.	TGCGCCAGCAAGGTGGTTTTAGCCTCTCACACTGAAGCTTTCTTT	CASKVVLASHTEAFF
.	TRBV2	TRBJ2-3	.	TGTGCCAGCAGTACGGGGTCAGGGGCGGGCCCCACAGCAGATACGCAGTATTTT	CASSTGSGAGPTADTQYF
.	TRBV10-2	TRBJ1-1	TRBD1	TGCGCCAGCAGCCCGATACGACAGGGTGAAGCTTTCTTT	CASSPIRQGEAFF
few	TRBV6-6	TRBJ1-4	.	TGTGCCAGCAGGTTCGGGGGTGATGAAAAACTGTTTTTT	CASRFGGDEKLFF
.	TRBV29-1	TRBJ1-3	TRBD1	TGCAGCGTGCCGGGACAGGGGGATGGAAACACCATATATTTT	CSVPGQGDGNTIYF
.	TRBV5-1	TRBJ2-7	TRBD1	TGCGCCAGCAGCTTGGCCAGGACAGGGGGAGACTCCTACGAGCAGTACTTC	CASSLARTGGDSYEQYF
.	TRBV29-1	TRBJ2-1	TRBD2	TGCAGCGTGGGCTCGGGACTAGCTACCGAGCAGTTCTTC	CSVGSGLATEQFF
once	TRBV19	TRBJ2-1	TRBD2	TGTGCCAGTAGACCCGTAGCGGGAGGGTCTAGTGAGCAGTTCTTC	CASRPVAGGSSEQFF
.	TRBV21-1	TRBJ2-3	.	TGTGCCAGCAGCAAAGGAGGGGACAGGGTCGATACGCAGTATTTT	CASSKGGDRVDTQYF
.	TRBV10-3	TRBJ1-1	TRBD1	TGTGCCATCAGTGAGGGGACAGTGGACACTGAAGCTTTCTTT	CAISEGTVDTEAFF
.	TRBV7-8	TRBJ2-7	TRBD2	TGTGCCAGCAGCCCGGGACTAGTCTACGAGCAGTACTTC	CASSPGLVYEQYF
.	TRBV18	TRBJ2-3	.	TGTGCCAGCTCACCCCGACTGGAAGCCAAAGATACGCAGTATTTT	CASSPRLEAKDTQYF
few	TRBV11-3	TRBJ2-3	.	TGTGCCAGCAGCGAGCGGGGCACAGATACGCAGTATTTT	CASSERGTDTQYF
.	TRBV7-3	TRBJ2-1	TRBD1	TGTGCCAGCAGAAGGGACAGGGAGGGACATGAGCAGTTCTTC	CASRRDREGHEQFF
.	TRBV5-1	TRBJ1-1	.	TGCGCCAGCAGCTTGGGGAGCAGGGCTGAAGCTTTCTTT	CASSLGSRAEAFF
.	TRBV5-8	TRBJ2-3	TRBD1	TGTGCCAGCAGCCAACGGACAGGGCGCGCAGATACGCAGTATTTT	CASSQRTGRADTQYF